This T cell receptor (beta chain) comes out of a study of blood T cell repertoires in COVID-19. Looking at the study overall: Sites in the United States, Italy and Spain provided acute and convalescent COVID-19 samples. Sources were T cells, B-cell-depleted T cells, or PBMCs; the material itself was cDNA or gDNA.

This clone was observed a handful of times. Methods used by the authors: Nucleated cell number was recorded as an estimate derived from reference gene primer amplification. Sequencing was performed with immunoSEQ multiplex PCR; in TCRdb, only in-frame clones are kept and a portion is missing. V, J and clone size reflect that table, while D and trimming were determined from the DNA. Of just over 90,000 clones in the sample, less than 85% are singletons; the top ten hold over 6%. The sequence was obtained from a man aged 65-85 years with acute or convalescent COVID-19. The material sequenced was peripheral blood.

CDR3 bases: TGTGCCAGCAGTTCGGGTTTTCGAAATCAGCCCCAGCATTTT. It is translated as CASSSGFRNQPQHF. The J gene is TRBJ1-5, the V gene TRBV28; no firm D call. CDR1 and CDR2 from the germline V gene are MDHEN and SYDVKM. V lost 4 bases and J lost 4, with 11 bases in between. The CDR3 spans 14 residues.